This T cell receptor beta chain was identified during a study of blood T cell repertoires in COVID-19. This CDR3 has 14 amino acids. V gave up 0 bases and J gave up 10 bases; unmatched junction bases: 2. Germline CDR1 is MNHEY and CDR2 is SMNVEV (reference sequence). Using immunoSEQ multiplex PCR, the repertoire was profiled, and TCRdb retains in-frame clones only, with some absent. Of about 300,000 clones listed, approximately 86% are singletons. V usage is TRBV27 and J usage is TRBJ2-3, with 12 bases fitting TRBD2. Sequenced input: peripheral blood. This sequence originates from a man in his 70s with acute or convalescent COVID-19. The CDR3 protein is CASSLSRLAGAQYF. In DNA, the CDR3 is TGTGCCAGCAGTTTATCCAGACTAGCGGGGGCGCAGTATTTT.